The clone carrying this T cell receptor (beta chain) has just one count. Its antigen is still unknown. The germline V gene has CDR1 SQVTM and CDR2 ANQGSEA. CDR3 length equals 15 residues. Germline trimming cut 3 bases from V and 0 bases from J; bases unmatched to any gene: 5. The sample belongs to a study of T cell responses to AZD1222 COVID-19 vaccine. Study-wide points: Among vaccine-associated CD4 TCRs, coverage spanned spike, with dominance at 160-218 and 743-854. Within unmutated variant regions lay the reported targets of nearly half of spike-specific TCRs. Seropositivity was recorded at baseline in only a handful of AZD1222 recipients. Clonal diversity was possibly underestimated, and white British individuals and females predominated among donors.

Clones were read by immunoSEQ multiplex PCR, and TCRdb kept only the in-frame ones, dropping some. The sample lists roughly 140,000 clones, 88% occurring once. The specimen was peripheral blood, collected 28 days after the second AZD1222 dose. The clonotype originates from an adult who received the AZD1222 COVID-19 vaccine. The rearrangement links TRBV29-1 to TRBJ2-3; TRBD2 aligns across 8 bases. The CDR3 region has the DNA TGCAGCGTTGACCGGGTAGCGGGAAGCACAGATACGCAGTATTTT. As protein: CSVDRVAGSTDTQYF.